These T cell receptor beta chains were read from a single sample in a study of CD8 T cells in Susac syndrome. TCRdb itself ran the immunoSEQ multiplex PCR reads through MiXCR, one entry per CDR3 protein. Of over 300,000 distinct CDR3 sequences in the sample, around 92% were seen once. Material: CD4+ T cells from PBMCs. The receptors come from a human donor with multiple sclerosis. The CDR3 runs from the conserved cysteine through the conserved F or W. The D gene is left open where the match is weak. The size field is filled for only some rows; it gives once, few, many or a size class.

clone size | D gene | J gene | CDR3 length | V gene | CDR3 DNA | CDR3 protein
- | TRBD2 | TRBJ2-1 | 17 | TRBV2 | TGTGCCAGCAGCCCGGTCGGGACTAGCTCCCCCTACAATGAGCAGTTCTTC | CASSPVGTSSPYNEQFF
- | TRBD2 | TRBJ2-1 | 15 | TRBV28 | TGTGCCAGCACCCGAGGGACTAGCGGGGTCAATGAGCAGTTCTTC | CASTRGTSGVNEQFF
- | TRBD1 | TRBJ2-7 | 14 | TRBV7-9 | TGTGCCAGCAGCCCCGGGACAGACTCCTACGAGCAGTACTTC | CASSPGTDSYEQYF
- | TRBD1 | TRBJ1-5 | 14 | TRBV12-3/TRBV12-4 | TGTGCCAGCAGACGGACAGGGAGCAATCAGCCCCAGCATTTT | CASRRTGSNQPQHF
- | TRBD2 | TRBJ2-1 | 19 | TRBV29-1 | TGCAGCGCATCCTCCCGGACTAGCGGGAGGGCCAGCTCCTACAATGAGCAGTTCTTC | CSASSRTSGRASSYNEQFF
- | - | TRBJ1-1 | 12 | TRBV12-3/TRBV12-4 | TGTGCCAGCAGTGGGTGGAACACTGAAGCTTTCTTT | CASSGWNTEAFF
- | TRBD1 | TRBJ1-1 | 18 | TRBV11-2 | TGTGCCAGCAGCTTAGCAAGGGACAGGAGGGGGGGAGACACTGAAGCTTTCTTT | CASSLARDRRGGDTEAFF
- | - | TRBJ1-2 | 14 | TRBV11-2 | TGTGCCAGCAGCTTTCTCCAGGAGGACTATGGCTACACCTTC | CASSFLQEDYGYTF
few | - | TRBJ1-2 | 15 | TRBV15 | TGTGCCACCAGCAGAGAGCGTGGGGCAGGGATCCTCCACACCTTC | CATSRERGAGILHTF
- | TRBD2 | TRBJ2-7 | 15 | TRBV9 | TGTGCCAGCAGCCAGGATTTAACGGGGGGGCGCGAGCAGTACTTC | CASSQDLTGGREQYF
- | - | TRBJ2-3 | 14 | TRBV24-1 | TGTGCCACCAGTGATGGGGGGAGAGTCGATACGCAGTATTTT | CATSDGGRVDTQYF
- | - | TRBJ2-1 | 18 | TRBV3-1 | TGTGCCAGCAGCCCTCGTCCGGGACAGCGGGGGAGGGGCAATGAGCAGTTCTTC | CASSPRPGQRGRGNEQFF
- | - | TRBJ1-3 | 12 | TRBV20-1 | TGCAGTGCAGAGTTCTCTGGAAACACCATATATTTT | CSAEFSGNTIYF
- | - | TRBJ2-5 | 16 | TRBV24-1 | TGTGCCACCAGTGATCCACAGGGATTGGCCCCAGAGACCCAGTACTTC | CATSDPQGLAPETQYF
- | - | TRBJ1-1 | 15 | TRBV20-1 | TGCAGTGCTAGAGATAGATCCCGGGTCCCCAATGAAGCTTTCTTT | CSARDRSRVPNEAFF
- | - | TRBJ1-5 | 13 | TRBV6-6 | TGTGCCAGCATCAGCAGGGGTGGTCAGCCCCAGCATTTT | CASISRGGQPQHF
- | - | TRBJ1-2 | 13 | TRBV7-2 | TGTGCCAGCAGCTTAGCCGGGGTACGGGGCTACACCTTC | CASSLAGVRGYTF
- | TRBD2 | TRBJ2-2 | 17 | TRBV7-2 | TGTGCCAGCAGCTTACTTGTAGCGGGAGGGGTCACCGGGGAGCTGTTTTTT | CASSLLVAGGVTGELFF
- | - | TRBJ2-3 | 12 | TRBV19 | TGTGCCAGTAGTGGGACCACAGATACGCAGTATTTT | CASSGTTDTQYF
- | TRBD1 | TRBJ1-5 | 15 | TRBV19 | TGTGCCAGTAGTAAGACAGGGGTTTACGAGCAGCCCCAGCATTTT | CASSKTGVYEQPQHF
- | - | TRBJ2-5 | 15 | TRBV10-3 | TGTGCCATCAGTGATTCAGGGGGACTCAGGGAGACCCAGTACTTC | CAISDSGGLRETQYF
- | - | TRBJ1-6 | 13 | TRBV20-1 | TGCAGTGCTAGAGGGGGACGGAATTCACCCCTCCACTTT | CSARGGRNSPLHF
- | TRBD1 | TRBJ1-2 | 14 | TRBV12-3/TRBV12-4 | TGTGCCAGCAGTCCGACCAGGGGGGCATGGGGCTACACCTTC | CASSPTRGAWGYTF
- | TRBD2 | TRBJ2-7 | 15 | TRBV29-1 | TGCAGCGTTGCCCCCGGGACTAGGGGACCCTACGAGCAGTACTTC | CSVAPGTRGPYEQYF
- | TRBD1 | TRBJ1-1 | 16 | TRBV19 | TGTGCCAGTAGTATAGGCCGGGACAGGCCTAACACTGAAGCTTTCTTT | CASSIGRDRPNTEAFF
- | TRBD2 | TRBJ2-7 | 15 | TRBV20-1 | TGCAGTGCTAGAACTAGCGGGAGGAACGGGTACGAGCAGTACTTC | CSARTSGRNGYEQYF
- | - | TRBJ1-2 | 13 | TRBV5-1 | TGCGCCAGCAGCTTGGTGTCAGAAGGCGGCTACACCTTC | CASSLVSEGGYTF
few | TRBD2 | TRBJ2-3 | 16 | TRBV7-9 | TGTGCCAGCAGCGCACGAGCGGGAGTAAGCACAGATACGCAGTATTTT | CASSARAGVSTDTQYF
- | - | TRBJ1-1 | 15 | TRBV20-1 | TGCAGTGCTGGGGGCCCTTCAGGGAGGAACACTGAAGCTTTCTTT | CSAGGPSGRNTEAFF
- | - | TRBJ2-3 | 15 | TRBV2 | TGTGCCAGCAGTGAATCTATACTATCCACAGATACGCAGTATTTT | CASSESILSTDTQYF
- | - | TRBJ2-5 | 14 | TRBV19 | TGTGCCAGTAGTATAGATCTTAGGGAGGGGGCCCAGTACTTC | CASSIDLREGAQYF
- | - | TRBJ1-5 | 11 | TRBV6-5 | TGTGCCAGCAGCGACGGGGGGCCCCAGCATTTT | CASSDGGPQHF
- | - | TRBJ2-2 | 14 | TRBV30 | TGTGCCTGGAGTGAGGGGACACCATCCGGGGAGCTGTTTTTT | CAWSEGTPSGELFF
few | TRBD2 | TRBJ2-7 | 14 | TRBV20-1 | TGCAGTGCTAGACTTAGCGGGGTGCCATACGAGCAGTACTTC | CSARLSGVPYEQYF
- | TRBD2 | TRBJ2-1 | 18 | TRBV14 | TGTGCCAGCAGCCTCCTGGGACTAGCGGTCTCCCGGTACAATGAGCAGTTCTTC | CASSLLGLAVSRYNEQFF
once | TRBD2 | TRBJ2-1 | 13 | TRBV29-1 | TGCAGCGTGACTAGCGGGCCTACTAATGAGCAGTTCTTC | CSVTSGPTNEQFF
- | TRBD2 | TRBJ2-1 | 14 | TRBV6-2/TRBV6-3 | TGTGCTACCTCTAGCGGGAGGGCCTACAATGAGCAGTTCTTC | CATSSGRAYNEQFF
once | - | TRBJ2-1 | 14 | TRBV15 | TGTGCCACCAGCACAACCGGGACAAGGAATGAGCAGTTCTTC | CATSTTGTRNEQFF
- | TRBD1 | TRBJ2-7 | 18 | TRBV28 | TGTGCCAGCAGGTCAGCAGGACAGGGGCCTCCTTCGCCCTACGAGCAGTACTTC | CASRSAGQGPPSPYEQYF
- | - | TRBJ2-2 | 16 | TRBV5-1 | TGCGCCAGCAGCCCCGGGCTGATTCTGAACACCGGGGAGCTGTTTTTT | CASSPGLILNTGELFF
once | - | TRBJ2-1 | 15 | TRBV6-2/TRBV6-3 | TGTGCCAGCAGCCTCTTGGGAGGCCGATACAATGAGCAGTTCTTC | CASSLLGGRYNEQFF
- | TRBD1 | TRBJ1-2 | 14 | TRBV20-1 | TGCAGTGCTCAATCAGGACAGGCCCTCGGCGGCTACACCTTC | CSAQSGQALGGYTF
- | - | TRBJ2-5 | 12 | TRBV20-1 | TGCAGTGCTCGAAGGTTCGCTGAGACCCAGTACTTC | CSARRFAETQYF
- | - | TRBJ2-2 | 14 | TRBV5-1 | TGCGCCAGCAGCTTGGACAGACCCACCGGGGAGCTGTTTTTT | CASSLDRPTGELFF
- | - | TRBJ1-5 | 11 | TRBV6-1 | TGTGCCGGAGGCCCTTACTTGCCCCAGCATTTT | CAGGPYLPQHF
- | - | TRBJ2-7 | 14 | TRBV3-1 | TGTGCCAGCAGCCCGGGACCGAGCTCCTACGAGCAGTACTTC | CASSPGPSSYEQYF
- | TRBD1 | TRBJ2-2 | 14 | TRBV10-3 | TGTGCCATCAGTACTACAGGGGCTAACGGGGAGCTGTTTTTT | CAISTTGANGELFF
- | - | TRBJ1-2 | 13 | TRBV7-2 | TGTGCCAGCAGCTTAGAGTTGGGGTTGGGCTACACCTTC | CASSLELGLGYTF